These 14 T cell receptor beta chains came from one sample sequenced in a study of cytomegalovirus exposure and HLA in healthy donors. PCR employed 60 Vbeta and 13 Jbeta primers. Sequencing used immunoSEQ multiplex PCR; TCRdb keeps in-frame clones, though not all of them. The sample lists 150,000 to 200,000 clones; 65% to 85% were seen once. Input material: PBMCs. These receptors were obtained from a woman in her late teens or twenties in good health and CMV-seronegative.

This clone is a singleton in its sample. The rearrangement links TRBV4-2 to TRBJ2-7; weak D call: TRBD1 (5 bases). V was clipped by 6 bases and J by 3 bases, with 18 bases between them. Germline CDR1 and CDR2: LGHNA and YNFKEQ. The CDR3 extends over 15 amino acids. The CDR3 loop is CASSSGDPGIYEQYF. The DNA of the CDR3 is TGTGCCAGCAGTTCAGGAGATCCAGGGATCTACGAGCAGTACTTC.

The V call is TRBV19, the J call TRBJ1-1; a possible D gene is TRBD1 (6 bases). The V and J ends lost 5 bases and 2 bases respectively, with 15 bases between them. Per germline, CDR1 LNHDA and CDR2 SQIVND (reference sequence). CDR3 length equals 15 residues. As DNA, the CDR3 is TGTGCCAGTAGTCCGCAACAGGGAGTTAACACTGAAGCTTTCTTT. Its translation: CASSPQQGVNTEAFF.

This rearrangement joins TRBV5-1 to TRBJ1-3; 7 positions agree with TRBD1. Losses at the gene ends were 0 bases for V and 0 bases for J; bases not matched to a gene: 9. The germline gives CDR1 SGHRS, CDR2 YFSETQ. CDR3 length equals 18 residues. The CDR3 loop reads CASSLGDRQSISGNTIYF. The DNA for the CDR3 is TGCGCCAGCAGCTTGGGGGACAGACAATCTATCTCTGGAAACACCATATATTTT. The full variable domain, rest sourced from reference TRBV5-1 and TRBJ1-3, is KAGVTQTPRYLIKTRGQQVTLSCSPISGHRSVSWYQQTPGQGLQFLFEYFSETQRNKGNFPGRFSGRQFSNSRSEMNVSTLELGDSALYLCASSLGDRQSISGNTIYFGEGSWLTVV.

The CDR3 region is CATSLGWTGNEKLFF. The CDR3 bases are TGTGCCACCAGCCTAGGGTGGACAGGGAATGAAAAACTGTTTTTT. The V gene is TRBV15, the J gene TRBJ1-4, with 8 bases lining up with TRBD1. Germline V lookup: CDR1 LNHNV, CDR2 YYDKDF (reference sequence). J lost 5 bases, V lost 5 bases, and 7 bases had no gene match. The CDR3 totals 15 residues.

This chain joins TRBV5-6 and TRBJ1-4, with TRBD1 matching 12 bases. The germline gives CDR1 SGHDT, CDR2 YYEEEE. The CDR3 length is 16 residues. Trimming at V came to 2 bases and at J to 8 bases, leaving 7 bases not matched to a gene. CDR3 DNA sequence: TGTGCCAGCAGCTTTGGGACAGGGGGCCTGGAAGAAAAACTGTTTTTT. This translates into CASSFGTGGLEEKLFF.

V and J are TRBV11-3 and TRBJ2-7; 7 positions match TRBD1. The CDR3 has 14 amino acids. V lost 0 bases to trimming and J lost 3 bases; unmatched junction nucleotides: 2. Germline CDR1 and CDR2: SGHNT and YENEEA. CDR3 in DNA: TGTGCCAGCAGCTTAGATAACAGGGGCTACGAGCAGTACTTC. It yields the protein CASSLDNRGYEQYF.

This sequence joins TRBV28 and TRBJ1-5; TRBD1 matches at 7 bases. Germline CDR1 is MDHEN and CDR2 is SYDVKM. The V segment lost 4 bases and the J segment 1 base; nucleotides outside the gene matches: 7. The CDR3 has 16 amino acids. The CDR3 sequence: CASSSQRQGSNQPQHF. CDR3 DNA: TGTGCCAGCAGTTCGCAGCGACAGGGAAGCAATCAGCCCCAGCATTTT. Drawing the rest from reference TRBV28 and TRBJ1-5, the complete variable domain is DVKVTQSSRYLVKRTGEKVFLECVQDMDHENMFWYRQDPGLGLRLIYFSYDVKMKEKGDIPEGYSVSREKKERFSLILESASTNQTSMYLCASSSQRQGSNQPQHFGDGTRLSIL.

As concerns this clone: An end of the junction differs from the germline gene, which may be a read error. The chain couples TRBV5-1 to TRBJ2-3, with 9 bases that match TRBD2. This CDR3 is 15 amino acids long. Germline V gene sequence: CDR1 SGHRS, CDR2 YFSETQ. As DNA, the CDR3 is TGCGCCAGCAGCTTGCTTAGCGGGGGCACAGATGCGCAGTATTTT. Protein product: CASSLLSGGTDAQYF.

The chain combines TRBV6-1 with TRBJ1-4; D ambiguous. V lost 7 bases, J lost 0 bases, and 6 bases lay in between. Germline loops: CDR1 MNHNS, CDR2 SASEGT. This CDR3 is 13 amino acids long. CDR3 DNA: TGTGCCAGCACAACTGCAACTAATGAAAAACTGTTTTTT. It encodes CASTTATNEKLFF.

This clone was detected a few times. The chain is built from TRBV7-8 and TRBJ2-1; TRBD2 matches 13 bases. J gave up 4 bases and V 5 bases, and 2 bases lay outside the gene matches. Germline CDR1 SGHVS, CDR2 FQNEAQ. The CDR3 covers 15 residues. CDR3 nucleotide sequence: TGTGCCAGCAGCAAGGGACTAGCGGGGTACAATGAGCAGTTCTTC. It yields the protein CASSKGLAGYNEQFF. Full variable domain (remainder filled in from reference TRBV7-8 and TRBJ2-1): GAGVSQSPRYKVAKRGQDVALRCDPISGHVSLFWYQQALGQGPEFLTYFQNEAQLDKSGLPSDRFFAERPEGSVSTLKIQRTQQEDSAVYLCASSKGLAGYNEQFFGPGTRLTVL.

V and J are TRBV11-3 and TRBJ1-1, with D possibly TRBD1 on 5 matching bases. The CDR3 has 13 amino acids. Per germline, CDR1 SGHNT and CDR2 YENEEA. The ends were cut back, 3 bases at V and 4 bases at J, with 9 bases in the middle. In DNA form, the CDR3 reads TGTGCCAGCAGCTTCACAGGAACCACTGAAGCTTTCTTT. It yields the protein CASSFTGTTEAFF. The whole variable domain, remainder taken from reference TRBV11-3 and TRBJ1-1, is EAGVVQSPRYKIIEKKQPVAFWCNPISGHNTLYWYLQNLGQGPELLIRYENEEAVDDSQLPKDRFSAERLKGVDSTLKIQPAELGDSAVYLCASSFTGTTEAFFGQGTRLTVV.

CDR3: CASSRMGQPMNTEAFF. The CDR3 DNA follows: TGTGCCAGCTCACGGATGGGACAGCCGATGAACACTGAAGCTTTCTTT. This chain joins TRBV18 and TRBJ1-1, with 7 bases aligning to TRBD1. The CDR3 has 16 amino acids. V shed 4 bases and J 0 bases; nucleotides not matched to a gene: 8. Germline CDR1 KGHSH, CDR2 LQKENI.

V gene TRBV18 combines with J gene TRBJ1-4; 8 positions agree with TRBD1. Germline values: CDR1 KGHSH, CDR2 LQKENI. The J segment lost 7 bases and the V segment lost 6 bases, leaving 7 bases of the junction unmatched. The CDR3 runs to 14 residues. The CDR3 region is CASSPDRAGEKLFF. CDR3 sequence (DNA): TGTGCCAGCTCGCCGGACAGGGCGGGTGAAAAACTGTTTTTT.

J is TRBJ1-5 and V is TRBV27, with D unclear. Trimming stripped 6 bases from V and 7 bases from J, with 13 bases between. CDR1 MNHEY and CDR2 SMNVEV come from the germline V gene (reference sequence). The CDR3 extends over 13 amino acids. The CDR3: CASSLRVRQPQHF. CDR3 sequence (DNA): TGTGCCAGCAGCCTGAGGGTAAGGCAGCCCCAGCATTTT.